What follows describes a single T cell receptor (beta chain). Its matching antigen is unknown. This sample stems from a study of neoadjuvant anti-PD-1 for oral cavity cancer. Findings of the study overall: Higher pretreatment blood Treg/Th17 ratios correlated with higher pretreatment blood and lower post-treatment tumor TCRbeta clonality.

Unmatched junction bases numbered 6, after V lost 1 base and J lost 6 bases. The CDR3 loop spans 14 amino acids. Germline V gene data show CDR1 as SGHAT and CDR2 as FQNNGV. The table came from immunoSEQ multiplex PCR; TCRdb's copy has only in-frame clones and leaves some out. Altogether fewer than 35,000 clones are present, around nine tenths being singletons, with the ten largest covering roughly 4%. The V gene is TRBV11-2, the J gene TRBJ2-7; 7 nucleotides line up with TRBD1. Here the sequenced sample was PBMCs, taken before nivolumab (anti-PD-1) treatment. The receptor was derived from a person aged 35-79 years with oral cavity squamous cell carcinoma. The CDR3 protein is CASSLAGNRGEQYF. The CDR3, as DNA: TGTGCCAGCAGCTTAGCCGGGAACAGGGGCGAGCAGTACTTC.